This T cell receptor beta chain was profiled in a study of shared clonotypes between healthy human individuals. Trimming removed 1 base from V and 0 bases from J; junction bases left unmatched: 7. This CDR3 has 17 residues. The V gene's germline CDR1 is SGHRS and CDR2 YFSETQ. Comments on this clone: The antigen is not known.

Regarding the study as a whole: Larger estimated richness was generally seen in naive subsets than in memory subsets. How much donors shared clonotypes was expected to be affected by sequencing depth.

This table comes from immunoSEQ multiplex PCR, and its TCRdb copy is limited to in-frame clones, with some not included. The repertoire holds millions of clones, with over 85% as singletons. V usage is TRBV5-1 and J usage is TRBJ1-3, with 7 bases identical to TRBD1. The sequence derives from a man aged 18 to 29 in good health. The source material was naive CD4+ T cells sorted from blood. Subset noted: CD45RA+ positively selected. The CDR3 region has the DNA TGCGCCAGCAGCTTGCCGGAGACAGGGCCCTCTGGAAACACCATATATTTT. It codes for CASSLPETGPSGNTIYF.